Each of the 27 T cell receptor beta chains below was sequenced from the same sample in a study of blood T cell repertoires in COVID-19. Sequenced by immunoSEQ multiplex PCR; TCRdb stores in-frame clones only, minus some. The repertoire holds tens of thousands of clones, with 82% as singletons. The specimen sequenced was peripheral blood. These TCRs come from a man aged 80 or over with active COVID-19.

The chain employs TRBV18 and TRBJ2-7, with a weak D call TRBD1 (5 bases). Germline V lookup: CDR1 KGHSH, CDR2 LQKENI. CDR3 length: 14 residues. Trimming took 0 bases from V and 3 from J, leaving 9 bases between them. In nucleotides, the CDR3 is TGTGCCAGCTCACCACCGGAAGGGGTCTACGAGCAGTACTTC. Amino acid sequence: CASSPPEGVYEQYF.

The chain carries TRBV10-1 and TRBJ1-6; D is possibly TRBD1 (6 bases). From germline, CDR1 is WNHNN and CDR2 SYGVQD (reference sequence). This CDR3 is built from 17 residues. The V and J ends lost 0 bases and 0 bases respectively, with 9 bases between them. DNA for the CDR3: TGCGCCAGCAGTGAGTCGGGACAAGGCTCCTATAATTCACCCCTCCACTTT. This encodes CASSESGQGSYNSPLHF.

This chain joins TRBV20-1 and TRBJ1-1; 8 bases line up with TRBD1. The CDR3 has 11 amino acids. After removal of 1 base from V and 8 bases from J, the junction contained 0 bases not matched to a gene. Germline loops: CDR1 DFQATT, CDR2 SNEGSKA (reference sequence). CDR3 sequence reads: CSARGQGEAFF. CDR3 bases: TGCAGTGCTAGAGGACAGGGGGAAGCTTTCTTT.

J is TRBJ1-4 and V is TRBV9; 7 bases fit TRBD1. After removal of 3 bases from V and 3 bases from J, the junction contained 5 bases not matched to a gene. The CDR3 has 15 amino acids. The V gene's germline CDR1 is SGDLS and CDR2 YYNGEE. As DNA, the CDR3 is TGTGCCAGCAGCGGGCGGACAGGCCCTAATGAAAAACTGTTTTTT. Amino acids: CASSGRTGPNEKLFF.

The chain links TRBV6-1 to TRBJ2-5; a possible D gene is TRBD2 (5 bases). This CDR3 has 14 residues. Trimming shortened V by 3 bases and J by 5 bases, and 13 bases separated the two germline ends. Germline CDR1 MNHNS, CDR2 SASEGT. This CDR3 is CASSDLGAAETQYF. The CDR3 DNA reads as TGTGCCAGCAGTGACCTCGGAGCGGCCGAGACCCAGTACTTC.

This chain joins TRBV7-6 and TRBJ2-1; 9 positions match TRBD2. This CDR3 is 16 amino acids long. V was clipped by 6 bases and J by 8 bases; unmatched bases: 14. Germline assignment: CDR1 SGHVS and CDR2 FNYEAQ. CDR3 sequence (DNA): TGTGCCAGCAGTTTACAAACGGCGGGGGGGGCCGATGAGCAGTTCTTC. Translated, it gives CASSLQTAGGADEQFF.

This clone came up once. The CDR3: CASSDVLRGGAQETQYF. CDR3 DNA sequence: TGTGCCAGTAGTGACGTTTTAAGGGGGGGCGCGCAAGAGACCCAGTACTTC. The rearrangement uses TRBV19 and TRBJ2-5; possible D gene TRBD2, 7 bases. Trimming took 5 bases from V and 2 from J, leaving 21 bases between them. The CDR3 is 17 amino acids. Germline-derived CDR1 and CDR2 are LNHDA and SQIVND (reference sequence).

The V call is TRBV7-2, the J call TRBJ2-7; 7 nucleotides align to TRBD2. Germline CDR1 SGHTA, CDR2 FQGNSA. J was trimmed by 4 bases and V by 11 bases; bases with no gene match: 20. The CDR3 is 16 amino acids. The CDR3 protein is CARRPPGGGGVYEQYF. The CDR3 nucleotides read TGTGCCCGCCGCCCCCCGGGGGGTGGGGGGGTTTACGAGCAGTACTTC.

The CDR3 nucleotides are TGTGCCAGCAGTACCGCCGTTGGGGGGGGCTCTGGAAACACCATATATTTT. Its protein is CASSTAVGGGSGNTIYF. V gene TRBV28 combines with J gene TRBJ1-3, with D maybe TRBD1 (5 bases). Germline V CDR1 and CDR2: MDHEN, SYDVKM. The CDR3 length is 17 residues. V was cut by 5 bases and J by 0 bases, with 17 bases left in between.

The chain joins TRBV9 to TRBJ2-6, with D maybe TRBD2 (5 bases). The germline gives CDR1 SGDLS, CDR2 YYNGEE. The CDR3 has 17 amino acids. Deletions cut 4 bases from V and 0 bases from J, with 14 bases between. As DNA, the CDR3 is TGTGCCAGCAGCACAGCGGAGTACTCCTCTGGGGCCAACGTCCTGACTTTC. Translated: CASSTAEYSSGANVLTF.

This clone was detected many times. The chain uses TRBV27 and TRBJ1-5; 9 bases fit TRBD1. Germline CDR1 and CDR2: MNHEY and SMNVEV (reference sequence). The CDR3 runs to 15 residues. V was pared by 5 bases and J by 6 bases, with 8 bases of the junction left unmatched. The CDR3 loop reads CASSQKPGQGQPQHF. The CDR3 DNA is TGTGCCAGCAGTCAAAAACCGGGACAGGGTCAGCCCCAGCATTTT.

This chain links TRBV3-1 (or the pseudogene TRBV3-2) with TRBJ1-5, with TRBD1 as a possible D gene (6 bases). The V end was cut by 3 bases, the J end by 7 bases, with 13 bases between. This CDR3 has 14 residues. Germline loops: CDR1 LGHDT, CDR2 YNNKEL (reference sequence). DNA for the CDR3: TGTGCCAGCAGCCAGGGGGGGGCTCGGCAGCCCCAGCATTTT. Protein sequence: CASSQGGARQPQHF.

The CDR3 loop reads CATGVTGEGAFF. The CDR3 nucleotides are TGTGCCACAGGAGTCACCGGGGAGGGAGCTTTCTTT. J is TRBJ1-1 and V is TRBV7-9; D is ambiguous. CDR3 length: 12 amino acids. Trimming took 10 bases from V and 10 from J, leaving 19 bases between them. Germline V gene data show CDR1 as SEHNR and CDR2 as FQNEAQ (reference sequence).

The gene calls are TRBV27 and TRBJ2-7, with TRBD2 identical over 9 bases. The CDR3 totals 14 residues. V was pared by 4 bases and J by 3 bases, with 4 bases of the junction left unmatched. CDR1 and CDR2 from the germline V gene are MNHEY and SMNVEV (reference sequence). The DNA for the CDR3 is TGTGCCAGCAGTTCCACGACTAGCGGCTACGAGCAGTACTTC. Its protein product is CASSSTTSGYEQYF.

The chain employs TRBV6-5 and TRBJ2-7; 10 nucleotides agree with TRBD1. Germline CDR1 MNHEY, CDR2 SVGAGI. This CDR3 spans 14 amino acids. The junction had 2 bases not matched to a gene; V was cut back by 4 bases and J by 2 bases. In nucleotides, the CDR3 is TGTGCCAGCAGTTGGGACAGGGGAACCTACGAGCAGTACTTC. The encoded protein is CASSWDRGTYEQYF.

The chain recombines TRBV4-2 with TRBJ2-6; D is undetermined. Germline CDR1 and CDR2: LGHNA and YNFKEQ. CDR3 size: 16 residues. Trimming removed 0 bases from V and 0 bases from J, with 6 bases in between. CDR3 DNA sequence: TGTGCCAGCAGCCAAGAGTCCAGCTCTGGGGCCAACGTCCTGACTTTC. Amino acid sequence: CASSQESSSGANVLTF.

CDR3 sequence reads: CASKPGATNEKLFF. DNA of the CDR3: TGTGCCAGCAAGCCGGGAGCAACTAATGAAAAACTGTTTTTT. The gene calls are TRBV5-5 and TRBJ1-4; D remains unclear. Trimming cost V 6 bases and J 0 bases, with 9 bases left between them. The CDR3 runs to 14 residues. Germline CDR1 and CDR2: SGHKS and YYEKEE (reference sequence).

The chain combines TRBV4-2 with TRBJ2-2; 8 positions agree with TRBD1. Losses at the gene ends were 1 base for V and 5 bases for J; bases not matched to a gene: 3. The CDR3 has 15 amino acids. Germline V gene sequence: CDR1 LGHNA, CDR2 YNFKEQ. The CDR3 protein is CASSQVGTGTGELFF. CDR3 nucleotide sequence: TGTGCCAGCAGCCAAGTGGGGACAGGAACCGGGGAGCTGTTTTTT.

V usage is TRBV11-2 and J usage is TRBJ2-7; 7 bases are a match to TRBD1. This CDR3 has 15 amino acids. Per germline, CDR1 SGHAT and CDR2 FQNNGV. V shed 2 bases, J shed 1 base, and the junction held 5 bases outside the gene matches. The CDR3 loop is CASSLKAGGSYEQYF. The CDR3 DNA is TGTGCCAGCAGCTTAAAGGCAGGGGGTTCCTACGAGCAGTACTTC.

The CDR3 nucleotides read TGTGCCAGCAGTTTCTCCGGGACAGGGGGCCCCGGGGAGCTGTTTTTT. Amino acid sequence: CASSFSGTGGPGELFF. This sequence joins TRBV28 and TRBJ2-2, with 12 bases aligning to TRBD1. The CDR3 length is 16 residues. The V gene end was trimmed by 3 bases and the J gene end by 6 bases; junction bases not matched to a gene: 5. The germline gives CDR1 MDHEN, CDR2 SYDVKM.

CDR3 amino acids: CASSLAGFGQPQHF. DNA of the CDR3: TGTGCCAGCAGCTTAGCAGGGTTTGGGCAGCCCCAGCATTTT. V is TRBV11-2 and J is TRBJ1-5; D perhaps matches TRBD1 (5 bases). The CDR3 runs to 14 residues. The germline gives CDR1 SGHAT, CDR2 FQNNGV. Trimming removed 1 base at V and 7 bases at J, with 11 bases between.

This clone has just a few counts. The chain couples TRBV7-2 to TRBJ1-5, with TRBD1 matching 10 bases. This CDR3 is 18 amino acids long. Germline V gene sequence: CDR1 SGHTA, CDR2 FQGNSA. Trimming cost V 2 bases and J 0 bases; bases outside gene matches: 7. In DNA, the CDR3 is TGTGCCAGCAGCTTAAGTTTTGGGACAGGGGCTAGCAATCAGCCCCAGCATTTT. Its translation is CASSLSFGTGASNQPQHF.

This clone was seen only once. The rearrangement joins TRBV28 to TRBJ1-1, with D possibly matching TRBD1 (6 bases). This CDR3 comprises 16 residues. Germline CDR1 is MDHEN and CDR2 is SYDVKM. Trimming removed 10 bases from V and 0 bases from J, with 21 bases in between. The DNA of the CDR3 is TGTGCCATCACAAAGGGAGGGGGGATAATGAACACTGAAGCTTTCTTT. It codes for CAITKGGGIMNTEAFF.

Only a few counts were recorded for this clone. The gene calls are TRBV6-5 and TRBJ1-2; 9 bases line up with TRBD1. The V segment lost 0 bases and the J segment 8 bases; nucleotides outside the gene matches: 4. Looked up from germline, CDR1 is MNHEY and CDR2 is SVGAGI. CDR3 size: 14 residues. For the CDR3, the DNA is TGTGCCAGCAGTTACTCGAGAACAGGGGGCGGCTACACCTTC. Protein product: CASSYSRTGGGYTF.

The rearrangement joins TRBV28 to TRBJ1-4; 7 nucleotides align to TRBD1. Unmatched junction bases numbered 12, after V lost 4 bases and J lost 4 bases. The length of the CDR3 is 17 residues. Germline CDR1 and CDR2: MDHEN and SYDVKM. CDR3 amino acids: CASSSPSGQLINEKLFF. The DNA of the CDR3 is TGTGCCAGCAGTTCACCCTCGGGACAGCTGATTAATGAAAAACTGTTTTTT.

A note on this clone: The same CDR3 is also encoded by other DNA sequences in this sample. V gene TRBV5-1 combines with J gene TRBJ2-1, with TRBD2 matching 8 bases. The CDR3 consists of 15 residues. Trimming cost V 1 base and J 0 bases; bases outside gene matches: 0. CDR1 and CDR2 (germline): SGHRS, YFSETQ. In DNA form, the CDR3 reads TGCGCCAGCAGCTTGAGCGGGAGCTCCTACAATGAGCAGTTCTTC. Translated: CASSLSGSSYNEQFF.

This rearrangement joins TRBV30 to TRBJ2-1; possibly TRBD2 for D (5 bases). This CDR3 has 12 amino acids. The V and J ends lost 5 bases and 7 bases respectively, with 12 bases between them. Germline CDR1 and CDR2: GTSNPN and SVGIG (reference sequence). Written as DNA, the CDR3 is TGTGCCTGGCAACCGGGGTTAAATGAGCAGTTCTTC. This sequence encodes CAWQPGLNEQFF.